The clone carrying this T cell receptor (beta chain) was found a few times. Its target is not known. One entry per CDR3 protein, called by TCRdb with MiXCR from the 5' RACE reads. Here the sample spans 40,000 to 55,000 distinct CDR3 sequences, around 5.3% being singletons. The data belong to a study of neurological immune-mediated disorders. Points from the study as a whole: Among 34 multiple sclerosis patients, phylogenetic grouping put the repertoires of 18 into a single related-CDR3 cluster, a possible signature.

The length of the CDR3 is 14 residues. CDR1 is SGDLS, CDR2 YYNGEE, per germline. V shed 3 bases, J shed 1 base, and the junction held 3 bases outside the gene matches. The sorted libraries drew on some 930,000 T cells that were CD4+ or CD8+. The clonotype originates from a young woman with multiple sclerosis. The rearrangement joins TRBV9 to TRBJ2-7; TRBD1 agrees at 8 bases. The sample was CD4+ T cells from blood. As DNA, the CDR3 is TGTGCCAGCAGCGAGGGACAGGTGTCCTACGAGCAGTACTTC. Protein product: CASSEGQVSYEQYF.